A selection of T cell receptor beta chains follows, all from one sample in a study of blood T cell repertoires in COVID-19. Data came from immunoSEQ multiplex PCR; TCRdb stores just in-frame clones and leaves some out. The sample carries around 31,000 clones, approximately 90% recorded once. Sequenced sample: peripheral blood. These receptors were obtained from a man older than 75 with acute or convalescent COVID-19. Both conserved end residues are part of each CDR3. D genes are given only for firm matches. Clone size is not always given. Where it is, it says once, few, many or a class for expanded clones.

CDR3aa: CASSLKGAGANVLTF
CDR3nt: TGTGCCAGCAGCTTGAAAGGGGCGGGGGCCAACGTCCTGACTTTC
j_gene: TRBJ2-6
d_gene: NA
v_gene: TRBV5-6
abundance: NA

CDR3aa: CASSQDLAGEQFF
CDR3nt: TGTGCCAGCAGCCAAGATCTGGCGGGGGAGCAGTTCTTC
j_gene: TRBJ2-1
d_gene: NA
v_gene: TRBV14
abundance: NA

CDR3aa: CASSMDRDAEAFF
CDR3nt: TGTGCCAGCAGCATGGACAGGGATGCTGAAGCTTTCTTT
j_gene: TRBJ1-1
d_gene: TRBD1
v_gene: TRBV11-2
abundance: NA

CDR3aa: CASSDARRGMNTEAFF
CDR3nt: TGTGCCAGCAGTGACGCTCGGAGGGGCATGAACACTGAAGCTTTCTTT
j_gene: TRBJ1-1
d_gene: NA
v_gene: TRBV25-1
abundance: once

CDR3aa: CASSKGAGLRRRSPLHF
CDR3nt: TGTGCCAGCAGCAAAGGGGCGGGACTCCGGCGGCGTTCACCCCTCCACTTT
j_gene: TRBJ1-6
d_gene: NA
v_gene: TRBV21-1
abundance: NA

CDR3aa: CASSLSPRVEKLFF
CDR3nt: TGTGCCAGCAGCTTAAGTCCCCGGGTCGAAAAACTGTTTTTT
j_gene: TRBJ1-4
d_gene: NA
v_gene: TRBV7-2
abundance: NA

CDR3aa: CATSSSRQGNGYTF
CDR3nt: TGTGCCACCAGCTCAAGCAGACAGGGGAATGGCTACACCTTC
j_gene: TRBJ1-2
d_gene: TRBD1
v_gene: TRBV15
abundance: once

CDR3aa: CASSFGRLNEKLFF
CDR3nt: TGCGCCAGCAGCTTTGGGAGGCTAAATGAAAAACTGTTTTTT
j_gene: TRBJ1-4
d_gene: NA
v_gene: TRBV5-1
abundance: NA

CDR3aa: CASSMPYASGNQPQHF
CDR3nt: TGTGCCAGTAGTATGCCCTACGCAAGTGGCAATCAGCCCCAGCATTTT
j_gene: TRBJ1-5
d_gene: NA
v_gene: TRBV19
abundance: NA

CDR3aa: CASSLDRWSTGELFF
CDR3nt: TGTGCCAGCAGCTTAGACAGGTGGTCTACCGGGGAGCTGTTTTTT
j_gene: TRBJ2-2
d_gene: NA
v_gene: TRBV11-2
abundance: NA

CDR3aa: CASSLSGGAGGYTF
CDR3nt: TGTGCCAGCAGCCTCTCAGGGGGCGCGGGTGGCTACACCTTC
j_gene: TRBJ1-2
d_gene: TRBD1
v_gene: TRBV11-2
abundance: NA

CDR3aa: CASSWLGQRTGELFF
CDR3nt: TGTGCCAGCAGTTGGCTGGGACAGCGCACCGGGGAGCTGTTTTTT
j_gene: TRBJ2-2
d_gene: TRBD1
v_gene: TRBV6-5
abundance: NA

CDR3aa: CASSQELGAVYNEQFF
CDR3nt: TGTGCCAGCAGCCAAGAGCTGGGGGCGGTATACAATGAGCAGTTCTTC
j_gene: TRBJ2-1
d_gene: NA
v_gene: TRBV3-1/TRBV3-2
abundance: NA

CDR3aa: CASSFTGELFF
CDR3nt: TGTGCCAGCAGCTTTACCGGGGAGCTGTTTTTT
j_gene: TRBJ2-2
d_gene: NA
v_gene: TRBV12-3/TRBV12-4
abundance: NA

CDR3aa: CASSPQGQGTGELFF
CDR3nt: TGTGCCAGCAGCCCACAAGGACAGGGAACCGGGGAGCTGTTTTTT
j_gene: TRBJ2-2
d_gene: TRBD1
v_gene: TRBV3-1/TRBV3-2
abundance: NA

CDR3aa: CASKRTALYQETQYF
CDR3nt: TGTGCCAGTAAAAGGACAGCTTTGTACCAAGAGACCCAGTACTTC
j_gene: TRBJ2-5
d_gene: NA
v_gene: TRBV19
abundance: few

CDR3aa: CASSTGANVLTF
CDR3nt: TGTGCCAGTTCTACCGGGGCCAACGTCCTGACTTTC
j_gene: TRBJ2-6
d_gene: NA
v_gene: TRBV19
abundance: NA

CDR3aa: CASSKGRGYLSYEQYF
CDR3nt: TGTGCCAGCAGCAAAGGTCGGGGGTACCTCTCCTACGAGCAGTACTTC
j_gene: TRBJ2-7
d_gene: NA
v_gene: TRBV21-1
abundance: NA

CDR3aa: CASSLFGTDNYEQYF
CDR3nt: TGTGCCAGCAGCTTGTTCGGGACTGATAACTACGAGCAGTACTTC
j_gene: TRBJ2-7
d_gene: NA
v_gene: TRBV5-5
abundance: NA

CDR3aa: CATSDPGQGTDTQYF
CDR3nt: TGTGCCACCAGTGATCCGGGACAGGGCACAGATACGCAGTATTTT
j_gene: TRBJ2-3
d_gene: TRBD1
v_gene: TRBV24-1
abundance: NA

CDR3aa: CASSPGTLSVGYTF
CDR3nt: TGTGCCAGCAGCCCGGGGACTTTAAGTGTCGGCTACACCTTC
j_gene: TRBJ1-2
d_gene: NA
v_gene: TRBV7-2
abundance: few

CDR3aa: CASSLQGISEQYF
CDR3nt: TGTGCCAGTAGTTTGCAGGGGATAAGCGAGCAGTACTTC
j_gene: TRBJ2-7
d_gene: NA
v_gene: TRBV19
abundance: NA

CDR3aa: CASTLRPGQGGRGNQPQHF
CDR3nt: TGTGCCAGCACCCTAAGGCCGGGACAGGGGGGAAGGGGCAATCAGCCCCAGCATTTT
j_gene: TRBJ1-5
d_gene: NA
v_gene: TRBV21-1
abundance: NA

CDR3aa: CASSQQGNSNQPQHF
CDR3nt: TGTGCCAGCAGCCAACAGGGAAATAGCAATCAGCCCCAGCATTTT
j_gene: TRBJ1-5
d_gene: NA
v_gene: TRBV7-6
abundance: once

CDR3aa: CASSTGTAGNYEQYF
CDR3nt: TGTGCCAGCAGCACCGGGACAGCTGGAAACTACGAGCAGTACTTC
j_gene: TRBJ2-7
d_gene: TRBD1
v_gene: TRBV9
abundance: few

CDR3aa: CASSINRQTGNTIYF
CDR3nt: TGCGCCAGCAGCATAAACCGACAGACTGGAAACACCATATATTTT
j_gene: TRBJ1-3
d_gene: NA
v_gene: TRBV5-1
abundance: NA

CDR3aa: CASSLQTSSYYEQYF
CDR3nt: TGTGCCAGCAGCTTACAAACTAGCAGCTACTACGAGCAGTACTTC
j_gene: TRBJ2-7
d_gene: NA
v_gene: TRBV7-6
abundance: NA

CDR3aa: CASRQGGTEAFF
CDR3nt: TGTGCCAGCAGACAAGGGGGCACTGAAGCTTTCTTT
j_gene: TRBJ1-1
d_gene: NA
v_gene: TRBV12-3/TRBV12-4
abundance: NA

CDR3aa: CASIQPPGVAFF
CDR3nt: TGTGCCAGCATCCAACCCCCCGGAGTGGCTTTCTTT
j_gene: TRBJ1-1
d_gene: NA
v_gene: TRBV28
abundance: NA

CDR3aa: CSVAVTGSYEQYF
CDR3nt: TGCAGCGTTGCAGTGACAGGGTCCTACGAGCAGTACTTC
j_gene: TRBJ2-7
d_gene: TRBD1
v_gene: TRBV29-1
abundance: NA

CDR3aa: CAGTALRGGGDSPLHF
CDR3nt: TGTGCCGGGACCGCCCTCAGGGGTGGCGGCGATTCACCCCTCCACTTT
j_gene: TRBJ1-6
d_gene: NA
v_gene: TRBV30
abundance: NA

CDR3aa: CASSIPQTDTQYF
CDR3nt: TGTGCCAGTAGTATTCCACAGACAGATACGCAGTATTTT
j_gene: TRBJ2-3
d_gene: NA
v_gene: TRBV19
abundance: NA

CDR3aa: CASSTGSTKTQYF
CDR3nt: TGTGCCAGTAGTACAGGGTCGACAAAGACCCAGTACTTC
j_gene: TRBJ2-5
d_gene: NA
v_gene: TRBV19
abundance: NA

CDR3aa: CASSPHAGNNQPQHF
CDR3nt: TGTGCCAGCTCACCCCACGCGGGAAACAATCAGCCCCAGCATTTT
j_gene: TRBJ1-5
d_gene: NA
v_gene: TRBV18
abundance: NA

CDR3aa: CASSVDGGAGSGELFF
CDR3nt: TGTGCCAGCAGCGTAGATGGGGGGGCCGGCTCCGGGGAGCTGTTTTTT
j_gene: TRBJ2-2
d_gene: NA
v_gene: TRBV9
abundance: NA

CDR3aa: CASSSTRGAGGPNEQYF
CDR3nt: TGCGCCAGCAGCTCGACTAGAGGAGCGGGGGGGCCGAACGAGCAGTACTTC
j_gene: TRBJ2-7
d_gene: TRBD2
v_gene: TRBV5-1
abundance: NA

CDR3aa: CATSDPGQGATDTQYF
CDR3nt: TGTGCCACCAGTGACCCGGGACAGGGGGCAACAGATACGCAGTATTTT
j_gene: TRBJ2-3
d_gene: TRBD1
v_gene: TRBV24-1
abundance: once

CDR3aa: CASSEPGIIYEQYF
CDR3nt: TGTGCCAGCAGTGAACCAGGGATCATCTACGAGCAGTACTTC
j_gene: TRBJ2-7
d_gene: NA
v_gene: TRBV6-1
abundance: NA

CDR3aa: CASRNPSGANEQFF
CDR3nt: TGTGCCAGCAGAAACCCTAGCGGGGCCAATGAGCAGTTCTTC
j_gene: TRBJ2-1
d_gene: TRBD2
v_gene: TRBV6-5
abundance: once

CDR3aa: CASSLGQPTHSNQPQHF
CDR3nt: TGTGCCAGCAGCCTGGGACAGCCCACCCATAGCAATCAGCCCCAGCATTTT
j_gene: TRBJ1-5
d_gene: TRBD1
v_gene: TRBV2
abundance: NA

CDR3aa: CASSRAGSTGGRETQYF
CDR3nt: TGTGCCAGCAGCCGAGCTGGGTCAACGGGGGGACGAGAGACCCAGTACTTC
j_gene: TRBJ2-5
d_gene: TRBD2
v_gene: TRBV11-2
abundance: NA

CDR3aa: CASRSLSGGSYEQYF
CDR3nt: TGTGCCAGCAGGTCCCTAAGCGGGGGGTCCTACGAGCAGTACTTC
j_gene: TRBJ2-7
d_gene: TRBD2
v_gene: TRBV2
abundance: NA

CDR3aa: CATSSDGTAINQPQHF
CDR3nt: TGTGCCACCAGCAGCGACGGGACAGCTATCAATCAGCCCCAGCATTTT
j_gene: TRBJ1-5
d_gene: TRBD1
v_gene: TRBV15
abundance: NA